The 21 T cell receptor beta chains below come from one sample, sequenced in a study of blood T cell repertoires in COVID-19 (TCRdb year 2020). Library generation was performed with the immunoSEQ multiplex PCR assay. Sourced from immuneACCESS, this table was stored by TCRdb with only in-frame sequences that have V and J called. A share of the clones is absent; for the studies checked, an unresolved V gene accounts for under half, and the remainder has no known explanation. This sample lists some 220,000 clones; 80% to 85% were detected once. The ten largest clones add up to 2.3% of the sample. Sequenced material: peripheral blood. Source of these receptors: a woman in her fifties or sixties with acute or convalescent COVID-19.

The table lists this clone with a few counts. The genes are TRBV19 and TRBJ1-5; 10 bases match TRBD1. From germline, CDR1 is LNHDA and CDR2 SQIVND (reference sequence). The length of the CDR3 is 15 residues. The J segment lost 1 base and the V segment lost 10 bases, leaving 7 bases of the junction unmatched. The CDR3 protein is CATRTGGVSNQPQHF. In nucleotides, the CDR3 is TGTGCCACCCGGACAGGGGGAGTCAGCAATCAGCCCCAGCATTTT.

The chain is built from TRBV5-6 and TRBJ2-5; D is possibly TRBD1 (6 bases). V lost 2 bases and J 3 bases, leaving 11 bases between the germline ends. The CDR3 spans 14 residues. The germline V gene has CDR1 SGHDT and CDR2 YYEEEE. Here the CDR3 DNA reads TGTGCCAGCAGCTTTTGGGGGCGGAAAGAGACCCAGTACTTC. Its translation is CASSFWGRKETQYF.

This chain links TRBV3-1 (or the pseudogene TRBV3-2) with TRBJ2-5, with 13 bases lining up with TRBD2. The CDR3 covers 16 residues. J gave up 4 bases and V 4 bases, and 6 bases lay outside the gene matches. Germline loops: CDR1 LGHDT, CDR2 YNNKEL (reference sequence). The CDR3 loop reads CASSLGLAGTSETQYF. CDR3 sequence (DNA): TGTGCCAGCAGCCTGGGACTAGCGGGGACCTCAGAGACCCAGTACTTC.

This chain joins TRBV6-5 and TRBJ1-2, with D unclear. From germline, CDR1 is MNHEY and CDR2 SVGAGI. The CDR3 covers 14 residues. V shed 9 bases and J shed 4 bases, with 18 bases lying between them. This CDR3 is CASYRAGTPYGYTF. CDR3 nucleotide sequence: TGTGCCAGTTATCGAGCGGGTACTCCCTATGGCTACACCTTC.

The rearrangement uses TRBV4-1 and TRBJ2-1; 10 bases line up with TRBD1. The V segment lost 0 bases and the J segment 9 bases; nucleotides outside the gene matches: 8. This CDR3 comprises 16 residues. The germline V gene encodes CDR1 MGHRA and CDR2 YSYEKL. The CDR3 sequence is CASSQDRTGGDFEQFF. CDR3 DNA sequence: TGCGCCAGCAGCCAAGACCGGACAGGGGGAGATTTTGAGCAGTTCTTC.

Concerning this clone itself: Other nucleotide sequences in the sample specify the same CDR3. The chain carries TRBV10-2 and TRBJ1-5; maybe TRBD1 (6 bases). The CDR3 is 14 amino acids. Germline values: CDR1 WSHSY, CDR2 SAAADI. Trimming pared 6 bases from V and 9 bases from J, leaving 18 bases between. This CDR3 is CASREDGLGAPQHF. The CDR3, as DNA: TGCGCCAGCAGGGAGGACGGCTTGGGGGCGCCCCAGCATTTT.

The chain couples TRBV5-5 to TRBJ1-1; D is perhaps TRBD1 (5 bases). The V gene's germline CDR1 is SGHKS and CDR2 YYEKEE (reference sequence). Between the trimmed V and J ends, which lost 5 bases and 2 bases, there was a span of 10 bases. This CDR3 region has 13 residues. CDR3 in DNA: TGTGCCAGCAGTCGACAGTTTAACACTGAAGCTTTCTTT. The encoded protein is CASSRQFNTEAFF. The whole variable domain, remainder taken from reference TRBV5-5 and TRBJ1-1, is DAGVTQSPTHLIKTRGQQVTLRCSPISGHKSVSWYQQVLGQGPQFIFQYYEKEERGRGNFPDRFSARQFPNYSSELNVNALLLGDSALYLCASSRQFNTEAFFGQGTRLTVV.

J is TRBJ1-3 and V is TRBV15; D not resolved. The CDR3 has 16 amino acids. The V gene's germline CDR1 is LNHNV and CDR2 YYDKDF (reference sequence). Trimming cost V 0 bases and J 0 bases, with 9 bases left between them. CDR3 sequence: CATSRDQGLSGNTIYF. DNA for the CDR3: TGTGCCACCAGCAGAGATCAAGGACTCTCTGGAAACACCATATATTTT.

This clone appeared a few times. V is TRBV12-3 or TRBV12-4 and J is TRBJ2-7; maybe TRBD2 (5 bases). Trimming took 6 bases from V and 5 from J, leaving 11 bases between them. This CDR3 is built from 12 residues. The CDR3 nucleotides read TGTGCCAGCAGCATAACTAGAAACGAGCAGTACTTC. The encoded protein is CASSITRNEQYF.

V and J are TRBV9 and TRBJ1-2; 7 bases align to TRBD1. Germline values: CDR1 SGDLS, CDR2 YYNGEE. V lost 2 bases to trimming and J lost 4 bases; unmatched junction nucleotides: 8. The CDR3 is 15 amino acids. The CDR3 sequence: CASSVDWQGVYGYTF. The CDR3 bases are TGTGCCAGCAGCGTGGATTGGCAGGGGGTCTATGGCTACACCTTC.

The chain links TRBV9 to TRBJ1-2, with 8 positions matching TRBD1. The CDR3 is made up of 16 amino acids. Germline CDR1 SGDLS, CDR2 YYNGEE. Unmatched junction bases numbered 7, after V lost 1 base and J lost 2 bases. CDR3 loop: CASSVPKDRGNYGYTF. CDR3 nucleotides: TGTGCCAGCAGCGTACCGAAAGACAGGGGAAACTATGGCTACACCTTC.

This clone appeared a single time. The chain links TRBV7-3 to TRBJ2-2; no firm D call. Looked up from germline, CDR1 is SGHTA and CDR2 is FQGTGA. This CDR3 region has 13 residues. Trimming shortened V by 8 bases and J by 5 bases, and 12 bases separated the two germline ends. DNA for the CDR3: TGTGCCAGCCAGAACAGTACGACCGGGGAGCTGTTTTTT. Translation gives CASQNSTTGELFF.

The chain joins TRBV5-1 to TRBJ2-7; TRBD1 aligns across 7 bases. CDR1 is SGHRS and CDR2 is YFSETQ in the germline V gene. The CDR3 sequence is 14 residues long. V trimming: 0 bases; J trimming: 2 bases; junction bases outside the gene matches: 2. This CDR3 is CASSLEQGTYEQYF. The CDR3 DNA sequence: TGCGCCAGCAGCTTGGAACAGGGGACCTACGAGCAGTACTTC.

V and J are TRBV11-2 and TRBJ2-1; D possibly corresponds to TRBD2 (5 bases). Germline V gene data show CDR1 as SGHAT and CDR2 as FQNNGV. The CDR3 sequence is 15 residues long. The ends were cut back, 1 base at V and 0 bases at J, with 7 bases in the middle. CDR3 amino acids: CASSLAGSSYNEQFF. The CDR3 nucleotides are TGTGCCAGCAGCTTAGCGGGGAGCTCCTACAATGAGCAGTTCTTC.

The chain combines TRBV10-3 with TRBJ2-3, with 15 bases lining up with TRBD2. V trimming: 11 bases; J trimming: 0 bases; junction bases outside the gene matches: 3. This CDR3 comprises 15 residues. Germline V gene data show CDR1 as ENHRY and CDR2 as SYGVKD. CDR3 region: CAVGTSGGSTDTQYF. Here the CDR3 DNA reads TGTGCCGTTGGGACTAGCGGGGGGAGCACAGATACGCAGTATTTT.

This rearrangement joins TRBV10-3 to TRBJ2-1, with 10 bases matching TRBD2. The CDR3 consists of 13 residues. Germline lookup yields CDR1 ENHRY and CDR2 SYGVKD. Trimming at V came to 8 bases and at J to 7 bases, leaving 5 bases not matched to a gene. CDR3 region: CAIRERGGNEQFF. CDR3 in DNA: TGTGCCATCCGGGAGCGGGGGGGGAATGAGCAGTTCTTC.

V gene TRBV9 combines with J gene TRBJ2-5; TRBD2 matches 10 bases. V shed 0 bases and J 5 bases; nucleotides not matched to a gene: 4. The CDR3 contains 15 residues. Germline CDR1 is SGDLS and CDR2 is YYNGEE. In nucleotides, the CDR3 is TGTGCCAGCAGCGTAGATCCAGCGGGGGGGGAGACCCAGTACTTC. Translating gives CASSVDPAGGETQYF.

The rearrangement uses TRBV6-5 and TRBJ1-5; 8 nucleotides match TRBD1. In germline, CDR1 is MNHEY, CDR2 SVGAGI. CDR3 length: 13 residues. The V segment lost 9 bases and the J segment 3 bases; nucleotides outside the gene matches: 4. In nucleotides, the CDR3 is TGTGCCAGTAGGACAGGGTTCAATCAGCCCCAGCATTTT. It is translated as CASRTGFNQPQHF.

CDR3 DNA sequence: TGTGCCAGCAGCTTAACGAATAGCCGCACAGATACGCAGTATTTT. Residues: CASSLTNSRTDTQYF. The chain employs TRBV7-3 and TRBJ2-3, with no clear D. Trimming pared 0 bases from V and 1 base from J, leaving 8 bases between. The CDR3 runs 15 residues. Germline CDR1 is SGHTA and CDR2 is FQGTGA.

The rearrangement links TRBV30 to TRBJ1-1; possible D gene TRBD1, 5 bases. CDR3 length equals 14 residues. The germline V gene has CDR1 GTSNPN and CDR2 SVGIG (reference sequence). Trimming took off 8 bases at V and 0 bases at J, with 16 bases between the two ends. The DNA of the CDR3 is TGTGCCAGCCCGACAGTCCGAATGAACACTGAAGCTTTCTTT. Translating it yields CASPTVRMNTEAFF.

This chain joins TRBV3-1 (or the pseudogene TRBV3-2) and TRBJ1-2, with a possible D match to TRBD1 (6 bases). Looked up from germline, CDR1 is LGHDT and CDR2 is YNNKEL (reference sequence). The V end lost 0 bases, the J end lost 6 bases, and 14 bases lay between the germline ends. This CDR3 comprises 15 residues. The CDR3 DNA reads TGTGCCAGCAGCCAAGAATGGCAGGGGACACATGGCTACACCTTC. Encoded protein: CASSQEWQGTHGYTF.